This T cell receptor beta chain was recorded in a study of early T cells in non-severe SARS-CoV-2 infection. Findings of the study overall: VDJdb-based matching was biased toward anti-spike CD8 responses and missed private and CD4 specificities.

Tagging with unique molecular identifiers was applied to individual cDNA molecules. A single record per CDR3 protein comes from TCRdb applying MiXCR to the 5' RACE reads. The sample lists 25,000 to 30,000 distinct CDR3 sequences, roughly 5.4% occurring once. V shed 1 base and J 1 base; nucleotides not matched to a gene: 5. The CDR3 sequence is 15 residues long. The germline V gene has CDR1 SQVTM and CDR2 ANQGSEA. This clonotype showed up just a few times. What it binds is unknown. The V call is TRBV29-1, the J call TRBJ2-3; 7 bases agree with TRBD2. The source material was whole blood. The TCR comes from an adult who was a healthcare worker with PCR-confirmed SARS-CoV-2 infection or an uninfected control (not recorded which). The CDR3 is CSVEGSRGGTDTQYF. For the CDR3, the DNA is TGCAGCGTTGAAGGCTCCCGGGGGGGCACAGATACGCAGTATTTT.